These T cell receptor beta chains were read from a single sample in a study of blood T cell repertoires in COVID-19. Profiling relied on immunoSEQ multiplex PCR, and the TCRdb table lists in-frame clones only, not all of them. Altogether about 160,000 clones are present, around 92% being singletons, with the ten largest covering 4.5% to 5%. Sequences were obtained from peripheral blood. The receptors originated from a man aged 30 to 45 with COVID-19, enrolled during active disease. CDR3s include the opening cysteine and the closing phenylalanine or tryptophan. Each record gives: V gene, J gene, CDR3 protein.

TRBV6-5,TRBJ1-1,CASSYSNGNTEAFF
TRBV9,TRBJ2-7,CASSVDPSASYEQYF
TRBV27,TRBJ1-1,CATRGTGVKRAFF
TRBV5-1,TRBJ2-1,CASSFIVAGDNEQFF
TRBV7-2,TRBJ1-2,CASSFPDQGAQGYTF
TRBV7-2,TRBJ1-1,CASSSGGTEAFF
TRBV24-1,TRBJ2-1,CATSDPIAGEVQFF
TRBV7-6,TRBJ2-3,CASSLAGGRYTDTQYF
TRBV4-3,TRBJ1-4,CASSHRQISGNEKLFF
TRBV28,TRBJ2-1,CASSPAGEFNEQFF
TRBV27,TRBJ2-1,CATTSNLRTGGSNEQFF
TRBV25-1,TRBJ2-2,CASSPRGGTGELFF
TRBV21-1,TRBJ2-7,CASSKIPRDRVEDEQYF
TRBV19,TRBJ1-5,CASTMQGAGNQPQHF
TRBV27,TRBJ2-5,CATLPGGETQYF
TRBV24-1,TRBJ1-2,CATSDPGQGVGYTF
TRBV30,TRBJ2-1,CAWSRGSLNEQFF
TRBV28,TRBJ2-3,CAIHTGSGSGRAPDTQYF
TRBV20-1,TRBJ2-7,CSASVGREPNF
TRBV6-5,TRBJ1-6,CASSYSMTVGSPLHF
TRBV28,TRBJ1-2,CASSPGTGGYGYTF
TRBV11-2,TRBJ2-7,CASSLLAGGPVRQYF
TRBV27,TRBJ2-1,CASSLASAIDEQFF
TRBV6-6,TRBJ2-2,CASSYSFGNTGELFF
TRBV7-5,TRBJ2-7,CARSCGQGRYEQYF
TRBV19,TRBJ1-5,CASSIGGNNQPQHF
TRBV19,TRBJ1-5,CASSMGGRSNQPQHF
TRBV6-2/TRBV6-3,TRBJ2-5,CASSSREGGFEETQYF
TRBV14,TRBJ1-3,CASSLFQGGLLSGNTIYF
TRBV9,TRBJ2-1,CASSVGSPYNEQFF
TRBV7-9,TRBJ1-2,CASSLNVYNGTAYGYTF
TRBV18,TRBJ1-4,CASSQEAANEKLFF
TRBV3-1/TRBV3-2,TRBJ1-3,CASGQFINTIYF
TRBV6-1,TRBJ1-2,CASSEYSAGRTNYGYTF
TRBV7-2,TRBJ2-1,CASSSPSTSGRPYNEQFF
TRBV5-4,TRBJ2-7,CASSAGQKTYEQYF
TRBV7-9,TRBJ1-2,CASSETASYGYTF
TRBV2,TRBJ1-3,CASSFDRGPSGNTIYF
TRBV27,TRBJ2-7,CASSLSWRGTPQYF
TRBV11-1,TRBJ1-1,CASSRRGTGSRPEAFF
TRBV11-2,TRBJ2-1,CASSSGTGNEQFF
TRBV9,TRBJ2-7,CASSVAQGSRYEQYF
TRBV7-9,TRBJ1-1,CASSLVHSGPRFFF
TRBV5-4,TRBJ1-2,CASSLDGTGWSYTF
TRBV4-2,TRBJ1-2,CASSPRPGQGSDYGYTF
TRBV6-2/TRBV6-3,TRBJ1-5,CASSSTGYQPQHF
TRBV6-5,TRBJ2-7,CASSYRGGPYEQYF
TRBV6-2/TRBV6-3,TRBJ2-7,CASSYSSTAGTYEQYF
TRBV9,TRBJ1-1,CASSGQGGSSEAFF
TRBV6-2/TRBV6-3,TRBJ1-6,CASSYPDRGLSSPLHF
TRBV10-3,TRBJ2-3,CAISEGLAGTDTQYF
TRBV28,TRBJ2-5,CASRGQDRQETQYF
TRBV2,TRBJ1-2,CAYIGGFTNYGYTF
TRBV19,TRBJ2-2,CASSFQGRTGELFF
TRBV4-2,TRBJ2-2,CASSHAPGLAGGNGELFF